These 9 T cell receptor beta chains share one sample of origin, sequenced in a study of blood T cell repertoires in COVID-19. Here immunoSEQ multiplex PCR was the method, and the copy in TCRdb shows in-frame clones only, minus some. The table shows 200,000 to 250,000 clones, with over 75% occurring only once. Sequencing used peripheral blood. The receptors come from a man in his fifties or sixties with COVID-19, enrolled during active disease.

This chain connects TRBV9 to TRBJ2-5, with D maybe TRBD1 (6 bases). V shed 4 bases and J shed 2 bases, with 18 bases lying between them. CDR1 SGDLS and CDR2 YYNGEE come from the germline V gene. CDR3 length: 16 amino acids. The CDR3 region is CASSTQIRGNQETQYF. For the CDR3, the DNA is TGTGCCAGCAGCACCCAAATCAGGGGAAATCAAGAGACCCAGTACTTC.

As concerns this clone: A junction end diverges from the germline sequence, so it may reflect a read error. The V call is TRBV7-7, the J call TRBJ2-7; perhaps TRBD1 as D (5 bases). The CDR3 runs 13 residues. CDR1 SSHAT and CDR2 FNYEAQ come from the germline V gene (reference sequence). The DNA of the CDR3 is TGTGCTAGCAGCTTAACCAGGGTCGGAGAGCAGTACTTC. Translation: CASSLTRVGEQYF.

This chain joins TRBV30 and TRBJ1-2; no reliable D call. CDR1 GTSNPN and CDR2 SVGIG come from the germline V gene (reference sequence). With 6 bases removed from V and 5 bases from J, the gap between germline ends came to 13 bases. The CDR3 contains 12 residues. CDR3 sequence: CACDREKYGYTF. The CDR3 nucleotides are TGTGCCTGCGACCGGGAGAAATATGGCTACACCTTC.

This chain joins TRBV5-4 and TRBJ2-5, with 7 bases lining up with TRBD1. Looked up from germline, CDR1 is SGHNT and CDR2 is YYREEE (reference sequence). The CDR3 is 13 amino acids. Trimming removed 2 bases from V and 5 bases from J; junction bases left unmatched: 3. The CDR3 is CASSFTGEETQYF. CDR3 DNA sequence: TGTGCCAGCAGCTTTACAGGGGAGGAGACCCAGTACTTC.

This chain connects TRBV19 to TRBJ1-1; a possible D gene is TRBD1 (6 bases). V lost 2 bases and J 2 bases, leaving 12 bases between the germline ends. The CDR3 totals 15 residues. Germline V CDR1 and CDR2: LNHDA, SQIVND (reference sequence). CDR3 residues: CASSIRTDLNTEAFF. The CDR3, as DNA: TGTGCCAGTAGTATAAGGACAGACTTAAACACTGAAGCTTTCTTT.

The chain employs TRBV28 and TRBJ1-1, with 7 bases lining up with TRBD1. The V and J ends lost 4 bases and 1 base, in that order; junction bases with no gene match: 3. Germline CDR1 is MDHEN and CDR2 is SYDVKM. The CDR3 spans 14 residues. DNA for the CDR3: TGTGCCAGCAGTTCGGGACAGAAGAACACTGAAGCTTTCTTT. Its protein is CASSSGQKNTEAFF.

V usage is TRBV6-6 and J usage is TRBJ2-2, with D unresolved. The length of the CDR3 is 14 residues. CDR1 and CDR2 (germline): MNHNY, SVGAGI (reference sequence). V was pared by 7 bases and J by 5 bases, with 14 bases between. The CDR3 region is CASTLVPRTGELFF. CDR3 bases: TGTGCCAGCACCCTAGTCCCCCGTACCGGGGAGCTGTTTTTT.

This clone was counted a single time. The chain carries TRBV12-3 or TRBV12-4 and TRBJ2-1; a possible D gene is TRBD2 (5 bases). The ends were cut back, 6 bases at V and 9 bases at J, with 15 bases in the middle. This CDR3 is 13 amino acids long. CDR3 DNA sequence: TGTGCCAGCAGCCCCCGGGGTTTCGGTGAGCAGTTCTTC. It codes for CASSPRGFGEQFF.

This rearrangement joins TRBV14 to TRBJ1-2; TRBD1 is a possible D gene (6 bases). Germline V gene sequence: CDR1 SGHDN, CDR2 FVKESK. V was trimmed by 2 bases and J by 2 bases, leaving 18 bases between them. CDR3 size: 17 residues. CDR3 amino acids: CASSQPRGRQDNYGYTF. The CDR3 coding sequence is TGTGCCAGCAGCCAACCCCGAGGCCGACAGGACAACTATGGCTACACCTTC.